This T cell receptor beta chain stems from a study of T-cell reconstitution after alpha-beta-depleted transplantation in children. General study points: About two months after transplant, alpha-beta T cells reportedly came from several hundred expanded graft clones. For some patients, TCRbeta diversity was high at day 60 because of recipient T cells and thymic progenitors that survived. One year post-transplant, T-cell counts and diversity were largely derived from T cells produced anew.

There are many counts of this clonotype. Its antigen remains unidentified. J lost 5 bases, V lost 0 bases, and 4 bases had no gene match. CDR1 and CDR2 (germline): DFQATT, SNEGSKA (reference sequence). The CDR3 has 14 residues. Preparation of the TCRbeta library was carried out with unique molecular identifiers. From the PCR reads, TCRdb called clonotypes with MiXCR, one entry per CDR3 protein. The sample includes tens of thousands of distinct CDR3 sequences, 4.9% seen only once; the top ten take approximately 20%. The sample was PBMCs, mostly from graft donor cells, taken 180 days after TCRalphabeta/CD19-depleted stem cell transplant. This chain uses TRBV20-1 with TRBJ2-5, with 9 bases lining up with TRBD2. This sequence was found in a boy in the first two years of life who had a stem cell transplant for acute myeloid leukemia, so the T cells may come from the graft donor. The CDR3 nucleotides read TGCAGTGCTAGAGATCCGGGACTAGCTGAGACCCAGTACTTC. Translated: CSARDPGLAETQYF.